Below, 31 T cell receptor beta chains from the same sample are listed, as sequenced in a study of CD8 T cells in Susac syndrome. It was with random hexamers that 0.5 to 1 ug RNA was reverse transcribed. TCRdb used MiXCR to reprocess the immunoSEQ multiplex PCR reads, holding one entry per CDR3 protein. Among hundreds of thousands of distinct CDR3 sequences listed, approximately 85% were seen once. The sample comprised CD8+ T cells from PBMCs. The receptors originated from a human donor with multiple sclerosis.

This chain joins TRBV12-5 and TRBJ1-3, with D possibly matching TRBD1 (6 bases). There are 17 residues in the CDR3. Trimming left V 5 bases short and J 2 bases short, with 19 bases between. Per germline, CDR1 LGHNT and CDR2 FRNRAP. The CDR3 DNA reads TGTGCTAGTGGTCAGCGTAGCGGGGGGGGCACTGGAAACACCATATATTTT. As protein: CASGQRSGGGTGNTIYF.

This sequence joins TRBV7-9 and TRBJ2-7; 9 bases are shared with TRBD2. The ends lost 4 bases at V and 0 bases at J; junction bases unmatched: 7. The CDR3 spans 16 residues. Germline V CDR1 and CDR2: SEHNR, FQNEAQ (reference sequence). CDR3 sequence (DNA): TGTGCCAGCAGCTCGAGGGGCGGGAGGGTCTCCTACGAGCAGTACTTC. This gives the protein CASSSRGGRVSYEQYF.

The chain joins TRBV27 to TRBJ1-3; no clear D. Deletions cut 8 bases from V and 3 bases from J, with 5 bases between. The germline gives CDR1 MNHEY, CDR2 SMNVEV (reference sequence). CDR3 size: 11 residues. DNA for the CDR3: TGTGCCAGCGTAGGTGGAAACACCATATATTTT. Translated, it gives CASVGGNTIYF.

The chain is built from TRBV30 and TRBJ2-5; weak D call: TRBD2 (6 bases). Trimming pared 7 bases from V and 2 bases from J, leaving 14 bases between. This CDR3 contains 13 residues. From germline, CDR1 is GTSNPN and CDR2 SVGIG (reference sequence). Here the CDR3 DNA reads TGTGCCTATTTAGCGGTCGGTCAAGAGACCCAGTACTTC. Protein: CAYLAVGQETQYF.

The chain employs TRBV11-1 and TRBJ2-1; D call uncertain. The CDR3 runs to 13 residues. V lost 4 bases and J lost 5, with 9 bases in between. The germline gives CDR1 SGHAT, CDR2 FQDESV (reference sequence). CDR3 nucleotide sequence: TGTGCCAGCAGCTCGCCTATGAACAATGAGCAGTTCTTC. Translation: CASSSPMNNEQFF.

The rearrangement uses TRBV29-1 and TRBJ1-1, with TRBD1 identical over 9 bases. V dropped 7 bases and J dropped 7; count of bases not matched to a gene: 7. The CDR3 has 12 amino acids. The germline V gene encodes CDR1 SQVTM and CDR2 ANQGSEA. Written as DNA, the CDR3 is TGCAGCGCAAGGGACAGGGCGAATGAAGCTTTCTTT. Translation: CSARDRANEAFF.

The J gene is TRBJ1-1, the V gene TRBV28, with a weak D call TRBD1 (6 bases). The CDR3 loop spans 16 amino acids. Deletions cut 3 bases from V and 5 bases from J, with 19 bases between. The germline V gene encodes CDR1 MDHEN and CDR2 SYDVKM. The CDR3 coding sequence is TGTGCCAGCAGTTTTCGTCGGGGGCGCGGTATGACTGAAGCTTTCTTT. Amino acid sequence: CASSFRRGRGMTEAFF. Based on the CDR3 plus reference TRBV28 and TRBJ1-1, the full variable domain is DVKVTQSSRYLVKRTGEKVFLECVQDMDHENMFWYRQDPGLGLRLIYFSYDVKMKEKGDIPEGYSVSREKKERFSLILESASTNQTSMYLCASSFRRGRGMTEAFFGQGTRLTVV.

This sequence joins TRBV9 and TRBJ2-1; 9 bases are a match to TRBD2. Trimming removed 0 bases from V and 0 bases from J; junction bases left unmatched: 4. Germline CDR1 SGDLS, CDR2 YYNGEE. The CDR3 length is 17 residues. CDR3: CASSVAVSGSSYNEQFF. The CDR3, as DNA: TGTGCCAGCAGCGTAGCGGTTAGCGGGAGCTCCTACAATGAGCAGTTCTTC.

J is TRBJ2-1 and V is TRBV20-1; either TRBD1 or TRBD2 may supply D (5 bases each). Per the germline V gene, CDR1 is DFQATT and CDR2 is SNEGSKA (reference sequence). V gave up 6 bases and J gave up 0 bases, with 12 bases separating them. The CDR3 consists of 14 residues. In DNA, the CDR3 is TGCAGTGCCAGGGACCTCAGCTCCTACAATGAGCAGTTCTTC. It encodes CSARDLSSYNEQFF.

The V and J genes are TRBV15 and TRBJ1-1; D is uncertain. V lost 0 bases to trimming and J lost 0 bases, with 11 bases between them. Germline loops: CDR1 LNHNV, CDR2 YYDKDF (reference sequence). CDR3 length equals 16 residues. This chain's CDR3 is CATSRDLERLNTEAFF. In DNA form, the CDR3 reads TGTGCCACCAGCAGAGATCTAGAACGGTTGAACACTGAAGCTTTCTTT.

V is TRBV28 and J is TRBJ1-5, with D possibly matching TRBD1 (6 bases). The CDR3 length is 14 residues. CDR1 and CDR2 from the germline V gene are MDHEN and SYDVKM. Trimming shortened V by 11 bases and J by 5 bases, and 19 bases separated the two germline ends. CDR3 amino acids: CALGQPFNDQPQHF. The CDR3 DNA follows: TGTGCCCTCGGACAGCCATTTAATGATCAGCCCCAGCATTTT. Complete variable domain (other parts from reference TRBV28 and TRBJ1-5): DVKVTQSSRYLVKRTGEKVFLECVQDMDHENMFWYRQDPGLGLRLIYFSYDVKMKEKGDIPEGYSVSREKKERFSLILESASTNQTSMYLCALGQPFNDQPQHFGDGTRLSIL.

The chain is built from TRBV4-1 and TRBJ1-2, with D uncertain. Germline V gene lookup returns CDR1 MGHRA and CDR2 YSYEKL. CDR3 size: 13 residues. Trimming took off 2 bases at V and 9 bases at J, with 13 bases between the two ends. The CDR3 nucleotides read TGCGCCAGCAGCCAAACGGGTACACTACGCTACACCTTC. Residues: CASSQTGTLRYTF.

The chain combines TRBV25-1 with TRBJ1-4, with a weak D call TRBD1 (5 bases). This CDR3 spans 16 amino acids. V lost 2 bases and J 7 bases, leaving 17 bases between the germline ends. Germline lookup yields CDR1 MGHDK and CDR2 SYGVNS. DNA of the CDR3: TGTGCCAGCAGTGAAGGGGGGTCGGCGGACGGTGAAAAACTGTTTTTT. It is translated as CASSEGGSADGEKLFF.

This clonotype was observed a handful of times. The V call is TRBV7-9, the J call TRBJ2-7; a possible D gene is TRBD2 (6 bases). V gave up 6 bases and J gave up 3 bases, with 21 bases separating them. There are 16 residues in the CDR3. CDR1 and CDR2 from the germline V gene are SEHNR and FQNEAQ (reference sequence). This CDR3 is CASSPGGWEEYYEQYF. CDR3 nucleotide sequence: TGTGCCAGCAGTCCCGGAGGGTGGGAAGAATACTACGAGCAGTACTTC.

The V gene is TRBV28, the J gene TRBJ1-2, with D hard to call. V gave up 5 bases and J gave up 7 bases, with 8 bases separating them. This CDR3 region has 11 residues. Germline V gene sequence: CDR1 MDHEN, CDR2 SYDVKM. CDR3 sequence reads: CASSLVSGYTF. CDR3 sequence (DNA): TGTGCCAGCAGTCTTGTGTCTGGCTACACCTTC.

CDR3 sequence: CASSTGLEQFF. The CDR3 coding sequence is TGTGCCAGCAGCACGGGACTCGAGCAGTTCTTC. The J gene is TRBJ2-1, the V gene TRBV9; weak D call: TRBD2 (6 bases). The CDR3 sequence is 11 residues long. V shed 4 bases and J shed 10 bases, with 9 bases lying between them. From germline, CDR1 is SGDLS and CDR2 YYNGEE.

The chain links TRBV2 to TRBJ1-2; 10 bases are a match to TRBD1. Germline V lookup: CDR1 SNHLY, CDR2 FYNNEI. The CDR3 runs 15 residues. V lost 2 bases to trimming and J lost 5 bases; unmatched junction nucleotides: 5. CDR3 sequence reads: CASSEKGTGEYGYTF. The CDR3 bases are TGTGCCAGCAGTGAAAAGGGGACAGGGGAGTATGGCTACACCTTC.

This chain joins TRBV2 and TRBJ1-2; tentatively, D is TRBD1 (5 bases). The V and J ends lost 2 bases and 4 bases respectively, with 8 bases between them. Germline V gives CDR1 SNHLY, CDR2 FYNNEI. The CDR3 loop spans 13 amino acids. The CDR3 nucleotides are TGTGCCAGCAGTGAACGACAGTTCTATGGCTACACCTTC. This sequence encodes CASSERQFYGYTF. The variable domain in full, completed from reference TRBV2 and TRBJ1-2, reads EPEVTQTPSHQVTQMGQEVILRCVPISNHLYFYWYRQILGQKVEFLVSFYNNEISEKSEIFDDQFSVERPDGSNFTLKIRSTKLEDSAMYFCASSERQFYGYTFGSGTRLTVV.

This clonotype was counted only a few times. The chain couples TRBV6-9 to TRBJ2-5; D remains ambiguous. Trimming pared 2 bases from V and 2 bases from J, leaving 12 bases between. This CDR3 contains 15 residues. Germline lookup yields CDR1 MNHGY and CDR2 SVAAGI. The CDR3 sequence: CASSYGGRGQETQYF. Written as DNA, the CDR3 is TGTGCCAGCAGTTATGGTGGGCGTGGACAAGAGACCCAGTACTTC.

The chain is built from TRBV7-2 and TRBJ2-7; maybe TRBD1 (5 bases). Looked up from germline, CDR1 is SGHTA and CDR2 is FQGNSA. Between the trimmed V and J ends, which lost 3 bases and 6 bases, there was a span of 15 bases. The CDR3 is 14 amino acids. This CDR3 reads CASSFDSEVPEQYF. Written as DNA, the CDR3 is TGTGCCAGCAGCTTCGACAGTGAAGTCCCCGAGCAGTACTTC.

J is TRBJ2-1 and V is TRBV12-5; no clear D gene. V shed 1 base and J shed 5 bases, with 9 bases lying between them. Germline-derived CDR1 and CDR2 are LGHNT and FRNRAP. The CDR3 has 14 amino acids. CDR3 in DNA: TGTGCTAGTGGTTTGGAGGGTCCCCACAATGAGCAGTTCTTC. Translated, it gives CASGLEGPHNEQFF.

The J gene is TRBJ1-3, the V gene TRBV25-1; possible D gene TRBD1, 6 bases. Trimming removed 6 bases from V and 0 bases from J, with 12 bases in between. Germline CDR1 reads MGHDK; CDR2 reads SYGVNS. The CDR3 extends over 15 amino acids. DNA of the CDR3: TGTGCCAGCAGCGAACAGGGTGGCTCTGGAAACACCATATATTTT. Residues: CASSEQGGSGNTIYF.

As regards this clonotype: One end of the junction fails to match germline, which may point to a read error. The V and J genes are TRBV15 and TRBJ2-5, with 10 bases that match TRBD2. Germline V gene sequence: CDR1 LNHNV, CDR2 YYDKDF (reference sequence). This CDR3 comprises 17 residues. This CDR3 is CASSRKREGLKKETQYF. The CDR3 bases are TGTGCCTCCAGCAGGAAGCGGGAGGGCCTGAAAAAAGAGACCCAGTACTTC.

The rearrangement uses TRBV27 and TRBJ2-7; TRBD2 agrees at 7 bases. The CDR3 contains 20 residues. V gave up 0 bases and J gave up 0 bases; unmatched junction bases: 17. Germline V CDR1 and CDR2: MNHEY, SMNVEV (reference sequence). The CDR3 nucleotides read TGTGCCAGCAGTTTATCTTCTGGGCGGGAGTGGGCGGCGTGCTCCTACGAGCAGTACTTC. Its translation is CASSLSSGREWAACSYEQYF.

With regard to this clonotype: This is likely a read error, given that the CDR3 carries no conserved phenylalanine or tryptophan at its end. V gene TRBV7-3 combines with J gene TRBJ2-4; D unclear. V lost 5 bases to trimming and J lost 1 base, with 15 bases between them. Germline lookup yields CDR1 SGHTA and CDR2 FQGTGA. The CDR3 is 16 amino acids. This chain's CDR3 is CASSPSGGPAKNIQYL. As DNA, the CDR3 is TGTGCCAGCAGCCCCTCGGGTGGACCGGCCAAAAACATTCAGTACCTC.

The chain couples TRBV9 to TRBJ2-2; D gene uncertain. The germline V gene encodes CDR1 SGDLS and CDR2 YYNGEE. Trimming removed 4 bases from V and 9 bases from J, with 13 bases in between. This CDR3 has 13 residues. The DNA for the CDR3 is TGTGCCAGCAGCCCAACGGACGGCAGGGAGCTGTTTTTT. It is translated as CASSPTDGRELFF.

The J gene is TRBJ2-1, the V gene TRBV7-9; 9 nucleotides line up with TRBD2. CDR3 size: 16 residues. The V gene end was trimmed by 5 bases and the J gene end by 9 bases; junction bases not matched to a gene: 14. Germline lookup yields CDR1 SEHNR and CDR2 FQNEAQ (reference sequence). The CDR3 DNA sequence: TGTGCCAGCAGCGGGGGTAGCGGGAGAAATAAGGGTGAGCAGTTCTTC. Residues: CASSGGSGRNKGEQFF.

In DNA, the CDR3 is TGTGCCACCAGCAGAGATCGCGGGAGAGCCTACGAGCAGTACTTC. Amino acid sequence: CATSRDRGRAYEQYF. The chain links TRBV15 to TRBJ2-7, with 7 bases lining up with TRBD2. Losses at the gene ends were 0 bases for V and 2 bases for J; bases not matched to a gene: 4. This CDR3 region has 15 residues. Per the germline V gene, CDR1 is LNHNV and CDR2 is YYDKDF (reference sequence).

CDR3 residues: CASQAGQTQQQYF. As DNA, the CDR3 is TGTGCCAGCCAAGCGGGACAAACCCAGCAGCAGTACTTC. The chain is built from TRBV9 and TRBJ2-7; D is possibly TRBD2 (7 bases). Trimming removed 7 bases at V and 8 bases at J, with 19 bases between. Germline V gives CDR1 SGDLS, CDR2 YYNGEE. CDR3 length: 13 residues. Based on the CDR3 plus reference TRBV9 and TRBJ2-7, the full variable domain is DSGVTQTPKHLITATGQRVTLRCSPRSGDLSVYWYQQSLDQGLQFLIQYYNGEERAKGNILERFSAQQFPDLHSELNLSSLELGDSALYFCASQAGQTQQQYFGPGTRLTVT.

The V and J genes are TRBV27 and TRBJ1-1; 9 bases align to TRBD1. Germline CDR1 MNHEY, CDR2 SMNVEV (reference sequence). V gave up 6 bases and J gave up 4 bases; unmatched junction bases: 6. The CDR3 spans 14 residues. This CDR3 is CASRDRDRVTEAFF. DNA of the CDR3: TGTGCCAGCAGGGACCGGGACAGGGTCACTGAAGCTTTCTTT.

The CDR3: CASSQGLGSGNTIYF. The CDR3 DNA reads as TGTGCCAGCAGCCAAGGACTCGGTTCTGGAAACACCATATATTTT. This rearrangement joins TRBV3-1 to TRBJ1-3; no clear D. V lost 1 base and J lost 1, with 8 bases in between. This CDR3 is 15 amino acids long. In germline, CDR1 is LGHDT, CDR2 YNNKEL (reference sequence). The full variable domain, in which reference TRBV3-1 and TRBJ1-3 provide the parts outside the CDR3, is DTAVSQTPKYLVTQMGNDKSIKCEQNLGHDTMYWYKQDSKKFLKIMFSYNNKELIINETVPNRFSPKSPDKAHLNLHINSLELGDSAVYFCASSQGLGSGNTIYFGEGSWLTVV.